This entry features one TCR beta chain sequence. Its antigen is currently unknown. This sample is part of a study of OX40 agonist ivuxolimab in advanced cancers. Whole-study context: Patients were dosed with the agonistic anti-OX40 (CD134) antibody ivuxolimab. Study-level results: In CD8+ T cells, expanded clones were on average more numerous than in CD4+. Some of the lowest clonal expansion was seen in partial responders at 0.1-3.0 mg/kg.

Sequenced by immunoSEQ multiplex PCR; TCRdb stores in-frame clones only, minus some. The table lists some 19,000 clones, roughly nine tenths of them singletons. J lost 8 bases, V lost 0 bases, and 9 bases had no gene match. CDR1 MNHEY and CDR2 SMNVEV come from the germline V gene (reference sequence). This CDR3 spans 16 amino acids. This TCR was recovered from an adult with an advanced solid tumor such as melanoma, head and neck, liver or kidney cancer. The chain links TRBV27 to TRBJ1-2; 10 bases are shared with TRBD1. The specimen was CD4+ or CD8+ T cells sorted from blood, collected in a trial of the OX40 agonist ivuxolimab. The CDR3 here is CASSLSGGQGIGGYTF. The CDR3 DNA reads TGTGCCAGCAGTTTATCAGGGGGACAGGGGATTGGCGGCTACACCTTC.